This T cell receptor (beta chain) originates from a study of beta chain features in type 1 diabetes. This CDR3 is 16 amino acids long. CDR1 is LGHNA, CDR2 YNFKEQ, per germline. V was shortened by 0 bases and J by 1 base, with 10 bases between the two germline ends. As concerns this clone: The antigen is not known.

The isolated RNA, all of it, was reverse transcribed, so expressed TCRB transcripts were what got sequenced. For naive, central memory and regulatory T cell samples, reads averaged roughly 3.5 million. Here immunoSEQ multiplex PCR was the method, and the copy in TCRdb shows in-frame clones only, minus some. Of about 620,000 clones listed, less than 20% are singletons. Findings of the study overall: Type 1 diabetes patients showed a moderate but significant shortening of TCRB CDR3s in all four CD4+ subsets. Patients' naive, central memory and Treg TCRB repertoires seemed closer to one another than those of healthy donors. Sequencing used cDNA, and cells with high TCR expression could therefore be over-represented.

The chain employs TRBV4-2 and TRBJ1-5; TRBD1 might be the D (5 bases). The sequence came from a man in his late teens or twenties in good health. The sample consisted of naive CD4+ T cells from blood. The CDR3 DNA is TGTGCCAGCAGCCAAGATCGGACATCGAGCAATCAGCCCCAGCATTTT. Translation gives CASSQDRTSSNQPQHF.